This T cell receptor beta chain was recorded in a study of blood T cell repertoires in COVID-19. On the study more broadly: Both acute and convalescent COVID-19 samples were obtained from the United States, Italy and Spain. PBMCs, B-cell-depleted T cells, or T cells were the source of the cDNA or gDNA that made up the material.

Germline V gives CDR1 SGHNT, CDR2 YYREEE (reference sequence). The CDR3 sequence is 15 residues long. The V segment lost 3 bases and the J segment 5 bases; nucleotides outside the gene matches: 5. Original analysis: Nucleated cell counts were estimated from reference gene primer amplification. Profiled with immunoSEQ multiplex PCR; TCRdb holds only in-frame clones, not every one. V and J calls and clone size are as listed in that table; D and trimming were resolved from the DNA. In the table there are about 180,000 clones, over 75% of which are singletons. Sample: peripheral blood. The gene calls are TRBV5-4 and TRBJ2-2; 9 bases map to TRBD1. The receptor was derived from a man aged 40-50 years with active or convalescent COVID-19. CDR3 sequence reads: CASSSGQGWTGELFF. In DNA form, the CDR3 reads TGTGCCAGCAGCTCGGGACAGGGTTGGACCGGGGAGCTGTTTTTT.